Following are 14 T cell receptor beta chains from one sample sequenced in a study of T cells after yellow fever vaccination. TCRdb reanalysed the 5' RACE reads using MiXCR and keeps one entry per CDR3 protein. The table lists around 310,000 distinct CDR3 sequences, almost 4% of them singletons. The material was PBMCs, obtained 5 days after the yellow fever booster vaccination. All receptors come from a man between 18 and 29 years old who received the YFV17D yellow fever vaccine.

This clonotype has at least ten counts. The chain is built from TRBV20-1 and TRBJ2-7; D possibly corresponds to TRBD2 (5 bases). The CDR3 sequence is 12 residues long. The germline gives CDR1 DFQATT, CDR2 SNEGSKA (reference sequence). DNA of the CDR3: TGCACTTCGAGTAGCGTACCCTACGAGCAGTACGTC. Its protein is CTSSSVPYEQYV.

The CDR3 here is CASSEWEGRQFF. The DNA of the CDR3 is TGTGCCAGCAGTGAATGGGAGGGCAGGCAGTTCTTC. The chain uses TRBV25-1 and TRBJ2-1; 7 nucleotides match TRBD2. Germline lookup yields CDR1 MGHDK and CDR2 SYGVNS. Unmatched junction bases numbered 3, after V lost 1 base and J lost 12 bases. The CDR3 contains 12 residues.

The chain is built from TRBV11-2 and TRBJ2-1; D not resolved. The CDR3 totals 18 residues. V lost 8 bases to trimming and J lost 0 bases, with 23 bases between them. Germline V gene lookup returns CDR1 SGHAT and CDR2 FQNNGV. CDR3 in amino acids: CASPLNRSQAYSYNEQFF. CDR3 nucleotide sequence: TGTGCCAGCCCCCTTAACCGTAGCCAGGCGTACTCCTACAATGAGCAGTTCTTC.

In its sample, this clonotype was seen many times. The rearrangement uses TRBV6-5 and TRBJ1-2; D possibly corresponds to TRBD1 (5 bases). CDR3 length: 13 amino acids. CDR1 MNHEY and CDR2 SVGAGI come from the germline V gene. Deletions cut 6 bases from V and 4 bases from J, with 12 bases between. CDR3 in DNA: TGTGCCAGCAGGCGGGGGGGGGTCTATGGCTACACCTTC. It is translated as CASRRGGVYGYTF.

This clonotype was recorded a few times. This chain uses TRBV5-6 with TRBJ2-3; 8 bases are shared with TRBD2. The CDR3 extends over 15 amino acids. Trimming took 5 bases from V and 2 from J; bases not matched to a gene: 7. Germline CDR1 and CDR2: SGHDT and YYEEEE. This CDR3 is CASSLPGLVTDTQYF. CDR3 DNA: TGTGCCAGCAGTCTACCGGGACTAGTCACAGATACGCAGTATTTT.

This clonotype has a count of ten or more. CDR3 coding DNA: TGCGCCAGCAGTTCAGGGGCCACCTACGAGCAGTACTTC. It specifies CASSSGATYEQYF. The V and J genes are TRBV5-1 and TRBJ2-7; D may be TRBD1 (6 bases). The CDR3 is 13 residues long. V was cut by 5 bases and J by 2 bases, with 11 bases left in between. Germline lookup yields CDR1 SGHRS and CDR2 YFSETQ. Variable domain in full (rest from reference TRBV5-1 and TRBJ2-7): KAGVTQTPRYLIKTRGQQVTLSCSPISGHRSVSWYQQTPGQGLQFLFEYFSETQRNKGNFPGRFSGRQFSNSRSEMNVSTLELGDSALYLCASSSGATYEQYFGPGTRLTVT.

This clonotype was counted ten times or more. J is TRBJ1-1 and V is TRBV12-5; D gene unclear. The CDR3 spans 13 residues. Germline V lookup: CDR1 LGHNT, CDR2 FRNRAP. V was shortened by 7 bases and J by 5 bases, with 14 bases between the two germline ends. CDR3 bases: TGTGCTAGTGCGCGGCACTTAGAGACTGAAGCTTTCTTT. Amino acid sequence: CASARHLETEAFF.

In this sample, this clonotype turned up a few times. The chain joins TRBV7-8 to TRBJ2-1, with D tentatively TRBD2 (6 bases). Trimming pared 5 bases from V and 9 bases from J, leaving 26 bases between. The germline V gene encodes CDR1 SGHVS and CDR2 FQNEAQ. The CDR3 covers 17 residues. CDR3 sequence: CASSLDIGTLKVAEQFF. DNA for the CDR3: TGTGCCAGCAGCCTGGATATTGGGACTTTGAAGGTCGCTGAGCAGTTCTTC.

This clonotype was detected many times. The CDR3 bases are TGCGCCAGCAGCTTGGGACAGGGCCAAAACATTCAGTACTTC. It is translated as CASSLGQGQNIQYF. This chain joins TRBV5-1 and TRBJ2-4; 7 nucleotides align to TRBD1. The CDR3 length is 14 residues. The V and J ends lost 0 bases and 5 bases, in that order; junction bases with no gene match: 2. Germline-derived CDR1 and CDR2 are SGHRS and YFSETQ.

This clonotype turned up a few times. The V and J genes are TRBV27 and TRBJ2-1; D may be TRBD2 (6 bases). Germline assignment: CDR1 MNHEY and CDR2 SMNVEV (reference sequence). The CDR3 consists of 15 residues. V lost 5 bases and J 5 bases, leaving 16 bases between the germline ends. The CDR3 is CASSPLLGGNNEQFF. The DNA of the CDR3 is TGTGCCAGCAGTCCACTCCTGGGGGGAAACAATGAGCAGTTCTTC.

This clonotype was observed a few times. The rearrangement links TRBV2 to TRBJ1-6, with 12 bases matching TRBD1. Germline CDR1 SNHLY, CDR2 FYNNEI. The V and J ends lost 7 bases and 9 bases, in that order; junction bases with no gene match: 4. The CDR3 has 14 residues. This CDR3 is CASKGTGGSSPLHF. The CDR3 DNA is TGTGCCAGCAAAGGGACAGGGGGCAGTTCACCCCTCCACTTT. Full variable domain (missing parts from reference TRBV2 and TRBJ1-6): EPEVTQTPSHQVTQMGQEVILRCVPISNHLYFYWYRQILGQKVEFLVSFYNNEISEKSEIFDDQFSVERPDGSNFTLKIRSTKLEDSAMYFCASKGTGGSSPLHFGNGTRLTVT.

At least ten counts were recorded for this clonotype. The gene calls are TRBV6-2 or TRBV6-3 and TRBJ1-1; D not resolved. Looked up from germline, CDR1 is MNHEY and CDR2 is SVGEGT. Trimming removed 7 bases from V and 0 bases from J, with 9 bases in between. This CDR3 contains 13 residues. The CDR3 region has the DNA TGTGCCAGCACCGTAGTCCTGAACACTGAAGCTTTCTTT. Encoded protein: CASTVVLNTEAFF.

Only a few counts were recorded for this clonotype. This rearrangement joins TRBV5-6 to TRBJ2-1; D gene unclear. The germline V gene encodes CDR1 SGHDT and CDR2 YYEEEE. V lost 3 bases and J lost 9, with 7 bases in between. The CDR3 is 11 amino acids. The CDR3 protein is CASSYTGEQFF. The CDR3 DNA reads TGTGCCAGCAGCTACACCGGTGAGCAGTTCTTC. Based on the CDR3 plus reference TRBV5-6 and TRBJ2-1, the full variable domain is DAGVTQSPTHLIKTRGQQVTLRCSPKSGHDTVSWYQQALGQGPQFIFQYYEEEERQRGNFPDRFSGHQFPNYSSELNVNALLLGDSALYLCASSYTGEQFFGPGTRLTVL.

Comments on this clonotype: Possible read error: a much larger clone is one base away. The chain carries TRBV7-3 and TRBJ1-4; a weak D match, TRBD1 (5 bases). Germline assignment: CDR1 SGHTA and CDR2 FQGTGA. Trimming removed 2 bases from V and 5 bases from J, with 12 bases in between. This CDR3 has 15 residues. CDR3 sequence: CASSLLTVQNEKLFF. CDR3 DNA: TGTGCCAGCAGCTTACTGACAGTTCAGAATGAAAAACTGTTTTTT.